This T cell receptor beta chain was captured by sequencing in a study of T cells after yellow fever vaccination. At the level of the study: Fractions of low cell number were prepared using SMART-Seq v4 Ultra Low Input.

Generation of TCR cDNA used 5'RACE template switching (which added a universal primer site and UMIs). TCRdb called the 5' RACE reads again in MiXCR, with one record for every CDR3 protein. The profile covers a few hundred thousand distinct CDR3 sequences, with about a fifth appearing a single time and roughly an eighth taken by the ten largest. The CDR3 spans 15 residues. Trimming at V came to 8 bases and at J to 2 bases, leaving 8 bases not matched to a gene. The table lists this clonotype with a few counts. Sequencing was performed on PBMCs, taken 15 days after the yellow fever booster vaccination. This clonotype originated in a man younger than 45 who received the YFV17D yellow fever vaccine. The V gene is TRBV12-3 or TRBV12-4, the J gene TRBJ2-3; TRBD2 aligns across 9 bases. CDR3 in amino acids: CASLLTSGYTDTQYF. The CDR3 DNA is TGTGCCAGCCTTCTGACTAGCGGATACACAGATACGCAGTATTTT.